Below are 18 T cell receptor beta chains sequenced from a single sample in a study of read filtering for tumor transcriptome and immune sequencing. The library was built from about 400 ng RNA with molecular barcoded adaptors for alpha/delta and beta/gamma chains. TCRdb reprocessed the reads with MiXCR, giving one entry per CDR3 protein. The table includes about 130,000 distinct CDR3 sequences, over 10% detected once. The sequenced material came from a population of CD138-negative cells sorted from bone marrow. The origin of the receptors is a donor aged 40 or over with multiple myeloma.

A remark on this clonotype: Given a much more abundant clone one base away, this may be a read error. V is TRBV5-1 and J is TRBJ2-5; no clear D. Germline CDR1 and CDR2: SGHRS and YFSETQ. This CDR3 comprises 15 residues. V was pared by 3 bases and J by 3 bases, with 15 bases between. This CDR3 reads CASSSFASPEETQYF. The CDR3 DNA reads TGCGCCAGCAGCTCCTTTGCGTCGCCAGAAGAGACCCAGTACTTC.

This clonotype was counted ten times or more. The chain uses TRBV10-3 and TRBJ1-4, with 7 bases identical to TRBD1. The CDR3 length is 13 residues. The V and J ends lost 6 bases and 2 bases, in that order; junction bases with no gene match: 0. Germline CDR1 is ENHRY and CDR2 is SYGVKD. Here the CDR3 reads CAISRGTNEKLFF. For the CDR3, the DNA is TGTGCCATCAGCAGGGGGACTAATGAAAAACTGTTTTTT.

This chain connects TRBV3-1 to TRBJ2-2; D gene unclear. This CDR3 has 16 residues. Looked up from germline, CDR1 is LGHDT and CDR2 is YNNKEL (reference sequence). V gave up 1 base and J gave up 7 bases, with 16 bases separating them. For the CDR3, the DNA is TGTGCCAGCAGCCAAGTAACGGCCGTCGTAGACGGGGAGCTGTTTTTT. Protein: CASSQVTAVVDGELFF.

As for this clonotype: Possible read error: a much larger clone is one base away. CDR3 sequence: CANSQNRDRTSTDTQYF. The DNA of the CDR3 is TGCGCCAACAGCCAGAACCGGGACAGGACGAGCACAGATACGCAGTATTTT. The V gene is TRBV4-1, the J gene TRBJ2-3; TRBD1 matches 8 bases. The CDR3 length is 17 residues. Looked up from germline, CDR1 is MGHRA and CDR2 is YSYEKL.

Ten or more counts support this clonotype. The CDR3 sequence: CSVQRGANTGELFF. The DNA for the CDR3 is TGCAGCGTTCAGCGGGGAGCGAACACCGGGGAGCTGTTTTTT. The chain uses TRBV29-1 and TRBJ2-2; 7 bases align to TRBD2. The germline CDR1 and CDR2 sequences are SQVTM and ANQGSEA. V lost 5 bases, J lost 0 bases, and 3 bases stayed unmatched. This CDR3 spans 14 amino acids.

A remark on this clonotype: The junction and the germline gene differ at one end; a read error may be behind it. The V and J genes are TRBV2 and TRBJ2-1; D not resolved. This CDR3 contains 13 residues. Per germline, CDR1 SNHLY and CDR2 FYNNEI. The DNA of the CDR3 is TGTGCCAGCAGTGATTCCGGGCGGAATGAACAGTTCTTC. Residues: CASSDSGRNEQFF. The full variable domain, completed using reference TRBV2 and TRBJ2-1, is EPEVTQTPSHQVTQMGQEVILRCVPISNHLYFYWYRQILGQKVEFLVSFYNNEISEKSEIFDDQFSVERPDGSNFTLKIRSTKLEDSAMYFCASSDSGRNEQFFGPGTRLTVL.

This clonotype occurred a few times. The V call is TRBV4-1, the J call TRBJ2-1; possibly TRBD1 or TRBD2 for D (7 bases each). The germline V gene encodes CDR1 MGHRA and CDR2 YSYEKL. The CDR3 totals 16 residues. Trimming removed 0 bases at V and 9 bases at J, with 18 bases between. CDR3 in amino acids: CASSQEGRAGDSEQFF. The DNA of the CDR3 is TGCGCCAGCAGCCAAGAAGGGAGGGCGGGGGACAGTGAGCAGTTCTTC.

At least ten counts were recorded for this clonotype. This chain links TRBV29-1 with TRBJ1-1; 8 bases line up with TRBD1. The CDR3 runs to 14 residues. The germline V gene encodes CDR1 SQVTM and CDR2 ANQGSEA. The V gene end was trimmed by 7 bases and the J gene end by 6 bases; junction bases not matched to a gene: 13. The CDR3 nucleotides are TGCAGCGCCCTACTTACAGGGGGGGCCGCTGAAGCTTTCTTT. It codes for CSALLTGGAAEAFF. Filled out from reference TRBV29-1 and TRBJ1-1, the complete variable domain reads SAVISQKPSRDICQRGTSLTIQCQVDSQVTMMFWYRQQPGQSLTLIATANQGSEATYESGFVIDKFPISRPNLTFSTLTVSNMSPEDSSIYLCSALLTGGAAEAFFGQGTRLTVV.

V gene TRBV7-2 combines with J gene TRBJ2-1, with 7 bases that match TRBD2. The length of the CDR3 is 13 residues. With V trimmed by 1 base and J by 10 bases, 4 bases remained unmatched. Germline CDR1 reads SGHTA; CDR2 reads FQGNSA. CDR3 residues: CASSLGGGSEQFF. As DNA, the CDR3 is TGTGCCAGCAGCTTAGGCGGGGGAAGCGAGCAGTTCTTC.

This clonotype showed up many times. The CDR3 DNA sequence: TGCGCCAGCAGCGGCGGACTAGCGGGAGGGGAGACCCAGTACTTC. As protein: CASSGGLAGGETQYF. The J gene is TRBJ2-5, the V gene TRBV5-1; 15 positions agree with TRBD2. The CDR3 runs 15 residues. J was trimmed by 5 bases and V by 4 bases; bases with no gene match: 3. CDR1 is SGHRS and CDR2 is YFSETQ in the germline V gene. The full variable domain, with the rest looked up from reference TRBV5-1 and TRBJ2-5, is KAGVTQTPRYLIKTRGQQVTLSCSPISGHRSVSWYQQTPGQGLQFLFEYFSETQRNKGNFPGRFSGRQFSNSRSEMNVSTLELGDSALYLCASSGGLAGGETQYFGPGTRLLVL.

This clonotype was seen at least ten times. The chain uses TRBV5-1 and TRBJ2-7; TRBD2 aligns across 11 bases. Germline CDR1 reads SGHRS; CDR2 reads YFSETQ. The CDR3 covers 16 residues. Losses at the gene ends were 4 bases for V and 3 bases for J; bases not matched to a gene: 9. CDR3: CASSPMTSGVVYEQYF. DNA for the CDR3: TGCGCCAGCAGCCCGATGACTAGCGGGGTTGTCTACGAGCAGTACTTC.

This clonotype occurred a few times. The V gene is TRBV14, the J gene TRBJ2-3, with 8 bases lining up with TRBD2. The junction had 3 bases not matched to a gene; V was cut back by 2 bases and J by 2 bases. The germline gives CDR1 SGHDN, CDR2 FVKESK. The CDR3 sequence is 15 residues long. The CDR3 protein is CASSQNGRATDTQYF. The CDR3 bases are TGTGCCAGCAGCCAAAACGGGAGGGCCACAGATACGCAGTATTTT.

Many counts were recorded for this clonotype. The chain is built from TRBV3-1 and TRBJ2-4; 8 bases agree with TRBD1. The CDR3 is made up of 14 amino acids. Germline V gives CDR1 LGHDT, CDR2 YNNKEL (reference sequence). V trimming: 2 bases; J trimming: 7 bases; junction bases outside the gene matches: 4. CDR3 residues: CASSQRTGINIQYF. The CDR3 DNA follows: TGTGCCAGCAGCCAAAGGACAGGGATCAACATTCAGTACTTC.

In its sample, this clonotype was seen many times. V usage is TRBV5-1 and J usage is TRBJ2-2; D may be TRBD1 (5 bases). CDR1 is SGHRS, CDR2 YFSETQ, per germline. The CDR3 spans 14 residues. Trimming stripped 0 bases from V and 6 bases from J, with 9 bases between. CDR3 nucleotides: TGCGCCAGCAGCTTGGCCAGGGCCGCCGGGGAGCTGTTTTTT. Encoded protein: CASSLARAAGELFF.

In its sample, this clonotype was seen many times. The chain uses TRBV28 and TRBJ1-5; 8 bases are shared with TRBD1. This CDR3 spans 13 amino acids. Germline CDR1 MDHEN, CDR2 SYDVKM. V shed 6 bases and J 8 bases; nucleotides not matched to a gene: 6. CDR3 coding DNA: TGTGCCAGCAGCCCCGTGACAGGGGAGCCCCAGCATTTT. Its protein product is CASSPVTGEPQHF. The whole variable domain, remainder taken from reference TRBV28 and TRBJ1-5, is DVKVTQSSRYLVKRTGEKVFLECVQDMDHENMFWYRQDPGLGLRLIYFSYDVKMKEKGDIPEGYSVSREKKERFSLILESASTNQTSMYLCASSPVTGEPQHFGDGTRLSIL.

This clonotype was seen many times. This chain connects TRBV5-1 to TRBJ2-1; D may be TRBD2 (5 bases). CDR3 length: 15 residues. From germline, CDR1 is SGHRS and CDR2 YFSETQ. V was trimmed by 1 base and J by 0 bases, leaving 8 bases between them. Here the CDR3 reads CASSLQRPSYNEQFF. CDR3 nucleotide sequence: TGCGCCAGCAGCTTGCAGCGGCCCTCCTACAATGAGCAGTTCTTC.

The J gene is TRBJ2-2, the V gene TRBV12-3 or TRBV12-4; D is ambiguous. V lost 7 bases and J lost 6, with 12 bases in between. This CDR3 has 13 amino acids. The CDR3 region is CASIHDIPGELFF. Here the CDR3 DNA reads TGTGCCAGCATTCATGACATACCCGGGGAGCTGTTTTTT.

This clonotype has a count of ten or more. This rearrangement joins TRBV12-3 or TRBV12-4 to TRBJ2-7, with 8 bases identical to TRBD1. The V segment lost 6 bases and the J segment 5 bases; nucleotides outside the gene matches: 6. The length of the CDR3 is 13 residues. The DNA of the CDR3 is TGTGCCAGCAGGCAGGGGGCTGGGAACGAGCAGTACTTC. Its translation: CASRQGAGNEQYF.